This TCR beta chain was recovered during a study of chemoradiotherapy in HPV16-positive cancers. Generated by immunoSEQ multiplex PCR, the TCRdb table keeps only in-frame clones and is missing some. The sample has tens of thousands of clones; over 90% are singletons. The sample consisted of blood, taken from a patient who underwent chemoradiotherapy. The TCR sequence derives from a human donor with HPV-associated anogenital cancer.

Here the CDR3 reads CASTPVGTGEYGYTF. CDR3 DNA: TGTGCCAGTACTCCCGTGGGGACAGGGGAATATGGCTACACCTTC. J is TRBJ1-2 and V is TRBV19, with 10 bases fitting TRBD1. The CDR3 is 15 residues long. Germline CDR1 and CDR2: LNHDA and SQIVND (reference sequence). Losses at the gene ends were 7 bases for V and 5 bases for J; bases not matched to a gene: 10.